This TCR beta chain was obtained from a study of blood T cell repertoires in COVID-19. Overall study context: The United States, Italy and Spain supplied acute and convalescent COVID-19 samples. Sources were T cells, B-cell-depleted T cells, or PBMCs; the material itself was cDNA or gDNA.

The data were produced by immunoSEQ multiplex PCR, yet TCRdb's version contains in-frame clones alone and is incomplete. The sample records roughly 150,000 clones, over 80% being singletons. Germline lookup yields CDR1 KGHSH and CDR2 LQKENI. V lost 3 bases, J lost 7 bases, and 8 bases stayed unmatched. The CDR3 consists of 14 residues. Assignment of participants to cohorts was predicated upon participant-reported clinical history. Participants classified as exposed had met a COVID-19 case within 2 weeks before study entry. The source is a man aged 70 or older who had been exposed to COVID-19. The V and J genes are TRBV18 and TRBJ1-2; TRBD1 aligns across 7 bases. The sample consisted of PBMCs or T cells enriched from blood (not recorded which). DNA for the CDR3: TGTGCCAGCTCACCGCGACAGGGCCCACTTGGCTACACCTTC. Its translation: CASSPRQGPLGYTF.